Detailed here is one T cell receptor (beta chain). The V gene's germline CDR1 is SGHDT and CDR2 YYEEEE. This CDR3 contains 14 residues. J was trimmed by 2 bases and V by 2 bases; bases with no gene match: 3. Libraries were prepared by immunoSEQ multiplex PCR; TCRdb keeps only in-frame clonotypes and omits some of them. The sample holds around 130,000 clones, more than 80% seen once. This record belongs to a study of control samples from healthy donors and cancer patients. Material for sequencing was blood. The clonotype was recovered from a man aged 50 or older in good health. The chain uses TRBV5-6 and TRBJ2-5; 7 bases are shared with TRBD1. The CDR3 here is CASSFGTVQETQYF. DNA of the CDR3: TGTGCCAGCAGCTTCGGGACAGTTCAAGAGACCCAGTACTTC.